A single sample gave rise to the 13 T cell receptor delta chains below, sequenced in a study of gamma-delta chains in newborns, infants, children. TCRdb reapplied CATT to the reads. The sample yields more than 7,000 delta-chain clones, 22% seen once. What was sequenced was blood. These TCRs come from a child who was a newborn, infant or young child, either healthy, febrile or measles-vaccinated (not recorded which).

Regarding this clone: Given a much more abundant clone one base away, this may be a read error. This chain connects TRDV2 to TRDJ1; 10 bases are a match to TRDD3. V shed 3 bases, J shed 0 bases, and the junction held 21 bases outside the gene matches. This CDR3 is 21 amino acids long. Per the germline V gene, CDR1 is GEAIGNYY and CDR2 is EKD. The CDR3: CACDPLLNTGGSCQYTDKLIF. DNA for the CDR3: TGTGCCTGTGACCCACTTCTTAATACTGGGGGATCCTGTCAGTACACCGATAAACTCATCTTT.

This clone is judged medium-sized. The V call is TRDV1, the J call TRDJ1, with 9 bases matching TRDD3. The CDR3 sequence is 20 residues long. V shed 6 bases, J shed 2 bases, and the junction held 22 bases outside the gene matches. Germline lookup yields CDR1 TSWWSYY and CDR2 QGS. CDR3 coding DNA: TGTGCTCTTGGCCCTTCCCAAATTCATATGGGGGATAGCCCTACCGATAAACTCATCTTT. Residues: CALGPSQIHMGDSPTDKLIF.

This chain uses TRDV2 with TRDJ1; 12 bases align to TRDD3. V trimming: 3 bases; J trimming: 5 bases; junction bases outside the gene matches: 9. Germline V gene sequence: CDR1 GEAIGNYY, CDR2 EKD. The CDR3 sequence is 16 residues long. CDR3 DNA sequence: TGTGCCTGTGACGTACTGGGGGATACCTTAAGAGATAAACTCATCTTT. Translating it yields CACDVLGDTLRDKLIF.

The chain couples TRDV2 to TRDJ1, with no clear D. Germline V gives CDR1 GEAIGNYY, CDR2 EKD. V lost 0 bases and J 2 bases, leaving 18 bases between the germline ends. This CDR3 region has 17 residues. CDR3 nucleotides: TGTGCCTGTGACACCGTTGCCCCCCCCAAGGAAACCGATAAACTCATCTTT. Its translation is CACDTVAPPKETDKLIF.

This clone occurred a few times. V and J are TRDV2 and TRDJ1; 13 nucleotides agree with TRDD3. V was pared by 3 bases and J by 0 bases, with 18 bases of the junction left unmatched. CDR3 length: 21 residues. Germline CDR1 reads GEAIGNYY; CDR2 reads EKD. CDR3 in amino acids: CACDPLLGDTTFFLDTDKLIF. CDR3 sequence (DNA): TGTGCCTGTGACCCCTTACTGGGGGATACGACTTTCTTCTTAGACACCGATAAACTCATCTTT.

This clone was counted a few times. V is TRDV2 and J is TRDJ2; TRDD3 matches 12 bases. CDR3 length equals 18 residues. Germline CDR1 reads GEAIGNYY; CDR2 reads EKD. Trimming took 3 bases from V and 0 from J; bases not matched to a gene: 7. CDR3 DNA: TGTGCCTGTGACGTACTGGGGGATACCAGTGCTTTGACAGCACAACTCTTCTTT. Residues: CACDVLGDTSALTAQLFF.

CDR3 in DNA: TGTGCCTGTGACACGTTTTTTGGGTCAAGGACTCATACTGGGGGATACGGAGAAGGCACCGATAAACTCATCTTT. Translation: CACDTFFGSRTHTGGYGEGTDKLIF. The chain combines TRDV2 with TRDJ1, with 13 positions matching TRDD3. V shed 1 base, J shed 1 base, and the junction held 29 bases outside the gene matches. This CDR3 has 25 amino acids. From germline, CDR1 is GEAIGNYY and CDR2 EKD.

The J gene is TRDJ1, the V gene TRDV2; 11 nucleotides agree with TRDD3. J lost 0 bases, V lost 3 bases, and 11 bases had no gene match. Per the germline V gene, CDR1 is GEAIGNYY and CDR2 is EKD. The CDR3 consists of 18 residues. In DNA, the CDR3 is TGTGCCTGTGACCCGGTACTGGGGGATAACGTGTACACCGATAAACTCATCTTT. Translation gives CACDPVLGDNVYTDKLIF.

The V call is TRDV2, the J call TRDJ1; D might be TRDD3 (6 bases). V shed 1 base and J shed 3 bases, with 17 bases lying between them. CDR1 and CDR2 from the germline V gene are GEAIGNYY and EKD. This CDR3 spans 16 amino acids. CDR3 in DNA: TGTGCCTGTGACACACTGGGACTGACAGAAGCCGATAAACTCATCTTT. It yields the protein CACDTLGLTEADKLIF.

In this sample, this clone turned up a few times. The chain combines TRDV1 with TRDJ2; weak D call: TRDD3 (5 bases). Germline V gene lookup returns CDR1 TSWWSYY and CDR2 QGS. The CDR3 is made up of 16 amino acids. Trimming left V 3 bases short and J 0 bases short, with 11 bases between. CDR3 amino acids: CALGETGGALTAQLFF. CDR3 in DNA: TGTGCTCTTGGGGAGACCGGGGGGGCTTTGACAGCACAACTCTTCTTT.

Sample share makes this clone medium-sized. The CDR3 reads CAAKLRNLKVLGDTADKLIF. In DNA, the CDR3 is TGTGCAGCTAAGCTTCGGAACCTAAAAGTACTGGGGGATACTGCCGATAAACTCATCTTT. The gene calls are TRAV29/DV5 and TRDJ1; 12 positions agree with TRDD3. The CDR3 sequence is 20 residues long. Per germline, CDR1 NSMFDY and CDR2 ISSIKDK. V lost 5 bases, J lost 3 bases, and 23 bases stayed unmatched.

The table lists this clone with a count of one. The chain's CDR3 is CACDSILGETRKSWDTRQMFF. CDR3 nucleotides: TGTGCCTGTGACTCTATACTGGGGGAGACGCGAAAGTCCTGGGACACCCGACAGATGTTTTTC. The J gene is TRDJ3, the V gene TRDV2, with 9 bases identical to TRDD3. From germline, CDR1 is GEAIGNYY and CDR2 EKD. This CDR3 is built from 21 residues. V gave up 3 bases and J gave up 1 base; unmatched junction bases: 15.

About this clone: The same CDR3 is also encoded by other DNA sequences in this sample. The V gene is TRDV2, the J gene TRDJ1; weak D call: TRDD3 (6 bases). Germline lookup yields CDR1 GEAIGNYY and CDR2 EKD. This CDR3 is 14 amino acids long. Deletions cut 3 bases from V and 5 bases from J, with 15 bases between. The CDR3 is CACDVWGATDKLIF. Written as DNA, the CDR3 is TGTGCCTGTGACGTTTGGGGGGCCACTGATAAACTCATCTTT.